This T cell receptor (beta chain) was sequenced in a study of T cells after posttransplantation cyclophosphamide. The CDR3 contains 14 residues. The V gene's germline CDR1 is SGHTA and CDR2 FQGNSA. With 5 bases removed from V and 4 bases from J, the gap between germline ends came to 13 bases. As for this clone: Its antigen is still unknown.

Study conclusions and caveats: Blood and skin or GI T cell repertoires showed limited TRB overlap. TRB clonality was highly associated with recipient CMV seropositivity and reactivation. Donor CD8+ memory clones often dominated recipient blood repertoires at later times.

TCRdb keeps only in-frame clones here, not all; method: immunoSEQ multiplex PCR. The repertoire has about 66,000 clones, roughly 93% of them found once; the top ten carry about 3%. This chain links TRBV7-2 with TRBJ2-3; D possibly uses TRBD1 or TRBD2 (5 bases each). The source is a young woman in good health and a related stem cell transplant donor. Sequenced material: PBMCs. In DNA, the CDR3 is TGTGCCAGCAGCCTTGACCTGGGGGCAGATACGCAGTATTTT. As protein: CASSLDLGADTQYF.